The T cell receptor beta chain described here comes from a study of CXCR3-negative and CXCR3-positive naive CD8 T cells. Whole-study results and caveats: Hydrophobicity of TRB CDR3s was greater in CXCR3-positive naive cells than in CXCR3-negative naive cells. TRB CDR3 properties served as the basis for inferring TCR strength, and surface CD5 was comparable between naive subsets.

From germline, CDR1 is MNHEY and CDR2 SMNVEV (reference sequence). The CDR3 loop spans 20 amino acids. Remarks on this clonotype: The antigen remains unidentified.

In preparing the TRB cDNA libraries, 5' RACE with UMI labels was used. TCRdb re-called the 5' RACE reads; every CDR3 protein appears as one record, without DNA. The sample totals 110,000 or so distinct CDR3 sequences; its top ten clones hold less than 0.4%. The sequence was collected from a human donor in good health. Some clones in this sample may be carry-over from other donors' samples. The chain has TRBV27 and TRBJ1-6. Sequencing was done on a sample of naive CXCR3+ CD8+ T cells from blood. Documented subset: CD45RO-CCR7+CD27+CD95- naive CD8+ T cells expressing CXCR3 (TNR3+). CDR3: CASSLSSETIPNLANSPLHF.